Described below is a single T cell receptor beta chain sequence and its context. Measured with immunoSEQ multiplex PCR; TCRdb has only the in-frame clones, and not every one. The table has 50,000 to 55,000 clones, approximately 90% seen once; the top ten hold 2% to 3%. The V end lost 5 bases, the J end lost 1 base, and 8 bases lay between the germline ends. Germline V gene data show CDR1 as WSHSY and CDR2 as SAAADI. The CDR3 consists of 13 residues. Stated time point: peripheral blood 6 weeks after treatment start. The sample is drawn from a study of PD-L1 blockade in urothelial cancer. This rearrangement joins TRBV10-2 to TRBJ1-1; D is ambiguous. The clonotype was recovered from a man aged 55 to 70 with urothelial cancer. The input for sequencing was PBMCs, taken around atezolizumab (anti-PD-L1) treatment. CDR3 sequence reads: CASSNRENTEAFF. The CDR3 bases are TGCGCCAGCAGTAACCGGGAGAACACTGAAGCTTTCTTT.